A selection of T cell receptor beta chains follows, all from one sample in a study of OX40 agonist ivuxolimab in advanced cancers. Sequenced by immunoSEQ multiplex PCR; TCRdb stores in-frame clones only, minus some. Of tens of thousands of clones in the sample, around 86% were seen once. This specimen consisted of CD4+ or CD8+ T cells sorted from blood, obtained in a trial of the OX40 agonist ivuxolimab. Every receptor here comes from an adult with an advanced solid tumor such as melanoma, head and neck, liver or kidney cancer. The CDR3 runs from the conserved cysteine through the conserved F or W. The D gene is left open where the match is weak. Clone size appears in some rows only: once, few, many, or a class for an expanded clone.

V	J	size	D	DNA	CDR3
TRBV6-1	TRBJ1-1	once	-	TGTGCCAGCAGTGATAGTACCTCGAACACTGAAGCTTTCTTT	CASSDSTSNTEAFF
TRBV7-9	TRBJ2-1	medium-sized	-	TGTGCCAGCAGCTTAGAGGGCTTTCGTGAAAACAATGAGCAGTTCTTC	CASSLEGFRENNEQFF
TRBV5-6	TRBJ1-2	-	TRBD1	TGTGCCAGCAGCTGGGGCAGTACAGGGGGCATATATGGCTACACCTTC	CASSWGSTGGIYGYTF
TRBV5-1	TRBJ2-5	once	-	TGCGCCAGCAGCTTGGAGAACCAAGAGACCCAGTACTTC	CASSLENQETQYF
TRBV7-6	TRBJ2-1	-	-	TGTGCCAGCAGCTTCCTAAGGGATGAGCAGTTCTTC	CASSFLRDEQFF
TRBV5-4	TRBJ1-2	once	TRBD1	TGTGCCAGCAGCTTTCGGGACAGGGGGCCCTATGGCTACACCTTC	CASSFRDRGPYGYTF
TRBV19	TRBJ1-5	-	-	TGTGCCAGTAGTATAGTAGGCAGAGATCAGCCCCAGCATTTT	CASSIVGRDQPQHF
TRBV10-2	TRBJ1-1	-	-	TGCGCCAGCAGTGAGATTATAGGGACGGGGACTGAAGCTTTCTTT	CASSEIIGTGTEAFF
TRBV4-1	TRBJ2-5	-	-	TGCGCCAGCAGCCAAGAGGAGTACCAAGAGACCCAGTACTTC	CASSQEEYQETQYF
TRBV27	TRBJ2-7	once	TRBD1	TGTGCCAGCAGTATCGGGACAGGTGCCTACGAGCAGTACTTC	CASSIGTGAYEQYF